A single sample gave rise to the 15 T cell receptor beta chains below, sequenced in a study of OX40 agonist ivuxolimab in advanced cancers. Using immunoSEQ multiplex PCR, the repertoire was profiled, and TCRdb retains in-frame clones only, with some absent. This table holds 70,000 or so clones, around 80% found once. The source was CD4+ or CD8+ T cells sorted from blood, collected in a trial of the OX40 agonist ivuxolimab. All receptors derive from an adult with an advanced solid tumor such as melanoma, head and neck, liver or kidney cancer.

The V call is TRBV7-9, the J call TRBJ2-1; D is tentatively TRBD1 or TRBD2 (6 bases each). The V and J ends lost 2 bases and 6 bases respectively, with 17 bases between them. The CDR3 spans 16 residues. Germline CDR1 reads SEHNR; CDR2 reads FQNEAQ (reference sequence). The CDR3 sequence: CASSLRGDLTFNEQFF. The CDR3 bases are TGTGCCAGCAGCTTAAGGGGGGACCTCACTTTCAATGAGCAGTTCTTC.

The chain employs TRBV29-1 and TRBJ2-2; TRBD1 agrees at 11 bases. The length of the CDR3 is 14 residues. V lost 7 bases, J lost 7 bases, and 8 bases stayed unmatched. Germline V gives CDR1 SQVTM, CDR2 ANQGSEA. The DNA of the CDR3 is TGCAGCGGTCGGACAGGGGGCTTAGTCGGGGAGCTGTTTTTT. Its translation is CSGRTGGLVGELFF.

This clone showed up just once. The rearrangement uses TRBV27 and TRBJ2-3, with D unresolved. The CDR3 covers 15 residues. Trimming pared 4 bases from V and 1 base from J, leaving 12 bases between. Per germline, CDR1 MNHEY and CDR2 SMNVEV (reference sequence). CDR3 sequence reads: CASSSVGVRTDTQYF. The CDR3 bases are TGTGCCAGCAGTTCCGTTGGGGTGCGCACAGATACGCAGTATTTT.

The gene calls are TRBV9 and TRBJ2-2, with a possible D match to TRBD2 (5 bases). Trimming shortened V by 0 bases and J by 7 bases, and 13 bases separated the two germline ends. The CDR3 spans 15 residues. CDR1 is SGDLS and CDR2 is YYNGEE in the germline V gene. The CDR3 DNA reads as TGTGCCAGCAGCGTAGAGAGCGGTGATATCGGGGAGCTGTTTTTT. Encoded protein: CASSVESGDIGELFF.

This chain connects TRBV28 to TRBJ1-5; D not certain. Trimming shortened V by 3 bases and J by 0 bases, and 18 bases separated the two germline ends. The CDR3 length is 18 residues. The V gene's germline CDR1 is MDHEN and CDR2 SYDVKM. In DNA form, the CDR3 reads TGTGCCAGCAGTTTCCCTCGGGGAGCTCCCTTTAGCAATCAGCCCCAGCATTTT. The encoded protein is CASSFPRGAPFSNQPQHF.

V and J are TRBV19 and TRBJ1-2; D not certain. Germline V CDR1 and CDR2: LNHDA, SQIVND (reference sequence). This CDR3 has 13 amino acids. The V end lost 4 bases, the J end lost 8 bases, and 14 bases lay between the germline ends. The CDR3 is CASSRTIKFGYTF. DNA for the CDR3: TGTGCCAGTAGTAGGACCATTAAATTCGGCTACACCTTC.

This clone was observed a single time. The junction departs from germline at one end; a sequencing error may be responsible. Distinct nucleotide sequences in the sample also encode this CDR3. The V gene is TRBV19, the J gene TRBJ1-1, with 7 bases lining up with TRBD1. Looked up from germline, CDR1 is LNHDA and CDR2 is SQIVND (reference sequence). The CDR3 length is 13 residues. The CDR3, as DNA: TGTGCCAGCAGTACAGGGGTAAACACTGAAGCTTTCTTT. It codes for CASSTGVNTEAFF.

This chain uses TRBV2 with TRBJ1-1; perhaps TRBD1 as D (5 bases). The CDR3 covers 14 residues. The ends were cut back, 0 bases at V and 4 bases at J, with 9 bases in the middle. The germline V gene has CDR1 SNHLY and CDR2 FYNNEI. The CDR3 loop reads CASSEARRGTEAFF. The CDR3 nucleotides are TGTGCCAGCAGTGAAGCAAGGAGGGGCACTGAAGCTTTCTTT.

The chain has TRBV7-9 and TRBJ2-7; weak D call: TRBD2 (5 bases). V was pared by 4 bases and J by 7 bases, with 14 bases between. The CDR3 totals 13 residues. Germline V gene sequence: CDR1 SEHNR, CDR2 FQNEAQ (reference sequence). CDR3 sequence: CASSSTEGGEQYF. CDR3 bases: TGTGCCAGCAGCTCAACCGAGGGCGGGGAGCAGTACTTC.

This clone was observed once. This chain joins TRBV7-9 and TRBJ2-7; D may correspond to TRBD1 or TRBD2 (5 bases each). This CDR3 has 15 residues. The germline gives CDR1 SEHNR, CDR2 FQNEAQ (reference sequence). V lost 4 bases to trimming and J lost 1 base, with 14 bases between them. The CDR3 region is CASSSPGTGSYEQYF. The CDR3 coding sequence is TGTGCCAGCAGCTCTCCCGGGACGGGATCCTACGAGCAGTACTTC.

The DNA of the CDR3 is TGCAGTGCCACGGCTAACGAGCAGTACTTC. It translates to CSATANEQYF. The chain combines TRBV20-1 with TRBJ2-7; D is undetermined. V was clipped by 6 bases and J by 5 bases, with 8 bases between them. The CDR3 runs to 10 residues. Germline assignment: CDR1 DFQATT and CDR2 SNEGSKA (reference sequence).

The chain uses TRBV7-9 and TRBJ1-2; D possibly corresponds to TRBD1 (5 bases). The CDR3 consists of 14 residues. V was cut by 4 bases and J by 4 bases, with 13 bases left in between. Germline CDR1 reads SEHNR; CDR2 reads FQNEAQ (reference sequence). The DNA of the CDR3 is TGTGCCAGCAGCTCCTCGGGACGGAGCTATGGCTACACCTTC. Protein product: CASSSSGRSYGYTF.

The CDR3 region has the DNA TGTGCCACCAGCAGAGACAGCCAGACCTACAATGAGCAGTTCTTC. Its protein is CATSRDSQTYNEQFF. The chain combines TRBV15 with TRBJ2-1; D gene uncertain. Looked up from germline, CDR1 is LNHNV and CDR2 is YYDKDF (reference sequence). Trimming left V 0 bases short and J 2 bases short, with 8 bases between. There are 15 residues in the CDR3.

V and J are TRBV4-1 and TRBJ1-1; TRBD1 aligns across 7 bases. This CDR3 has 16 amino acids. V was pared by 3 bases and J by 0 bases, with 7 bases of the junction left unmatched. The V gene's germline CDR1 is MGHRA and CDR2 YSYEKL. The CDR3 nucleotides are TGCGCCAGCAGCCACAGGGGGGGATCCATGAACACTGAAGCTTTCTTT. It specifies CASSHRGGSMNTEAFF.

The J gene is TRBJ2-5, the V gene TRBV7-9; 7 positions agree with TRBD1. The germline V gene has CDR1 SEHNR and CDR2 FQNEAQ (reference sequence). Trimming removed 6 bases from V and 3 bases from J; junction bases left unmatched: 7. The CDR3 spans 14 residues. The DNA of the CDR3 is TGTGCCAGCAGGGTTGGACAGGCTGAAGAGACCCAGTACTTC. Protein product: CASRVGQAEETQYF.